This TCR beta chain was sequenced for a study of cytomegalovirus exposure and HLA in healthy donors. The V and J ends lost 8 bases and 5 bases respectively, with 19 bases between them. The CDR3 totals 15 residues. The V gene's germline CDR1 is MNHEY and CDR2 SMNVEV (reference sequence). This clone has more than one count but fewer than ten. Both 60 Vbeta primers and 13 Jbeta primers went into the PCR. Generated by immunoSEQ multiplex PCR, the TCRdb table keeps only in-frame clones and is missing some. The table has 150,000 or so clones, approximately 71% seen once. The chain uses TRBV27 and TRBJ2-1; D might be TRBD1 (6 bases). The sequence was obtained from a man aged 25 to 40 in good health and CMV-seropositive. Source material: PBMCs. CDR3 amino acids: CASGSGQPGHNEQFF. DNA for the CDR3: TGTGCCAGCGGCTCGGGACAACCGGGGCACAATGAGCAGTTCTTC.